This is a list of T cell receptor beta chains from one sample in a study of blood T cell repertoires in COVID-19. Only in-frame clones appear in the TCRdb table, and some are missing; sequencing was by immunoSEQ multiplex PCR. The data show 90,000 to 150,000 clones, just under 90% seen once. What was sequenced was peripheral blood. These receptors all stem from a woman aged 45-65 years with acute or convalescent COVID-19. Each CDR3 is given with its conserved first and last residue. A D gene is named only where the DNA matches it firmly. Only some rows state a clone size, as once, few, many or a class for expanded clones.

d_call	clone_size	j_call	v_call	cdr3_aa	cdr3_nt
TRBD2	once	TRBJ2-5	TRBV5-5	CASSSRTSQETQYF	TGTGCCAGCAGCTCGAGGACTAGTCAAGAGACCCAGTACTTC
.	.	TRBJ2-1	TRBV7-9	CASSLLENEQFF	TGTGCCAGCAGCTTGCTGGAGAATGAGCAGTTCTTC
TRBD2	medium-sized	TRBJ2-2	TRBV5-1	CATQIAGAAGELFF	TGCGCCACCCAGATAGCGGGAGCGGCCGGGGAGCTGTTTTTT
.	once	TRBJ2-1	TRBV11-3	CASSLGLAYNEQFF	TGTGCCAGCAGCTTAGGACTAGCCTACAATGAGCAGTTCTTC
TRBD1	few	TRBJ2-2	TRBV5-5	CASSLPRTGGTTGELFF	TGTGCCAGCAGCTTACCTCGGACAGGGGGCACCACCGGGGAGCTGTTTTTT
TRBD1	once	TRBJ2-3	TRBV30	CAWGQGRTTDTQYF	TGTGCCTGGGGACAGGGTCGTACCACAGATACGCAGTATTTT
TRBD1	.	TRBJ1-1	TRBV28	CASSYGTGSGNTEAFF	TGTGCCAGCAGTTACGGGACAGGGTCCGGGAACACTGAAGCTTTCTTT
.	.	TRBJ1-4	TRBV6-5	CASSLHSGEKLFF	TGTGCCAGCAGTTTACACAGTGGGGAAAAACTGTTTTTT
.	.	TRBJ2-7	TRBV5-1	CASSLTGPYEQYF	TGCGCCAGCAGCTTGACAGGTCCTTACGAGCAGTACTTC
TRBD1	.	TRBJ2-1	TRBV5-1	CASSGTVSNEQFF	TGCGCCAGCAGCGGGACAGTCTCCAATGAGCAGTTCTTC
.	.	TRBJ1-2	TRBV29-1	CSVWNTGGYTF	TGCAGCGTTTGGAATACGGGTGGCTACACCTTC
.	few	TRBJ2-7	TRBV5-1	CASSTQTASYEQYF	TGCGCCAGCAGCACGCAGACAGCCTCCTACGAGCAGTACTTC
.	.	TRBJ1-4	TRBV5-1	CASSFGASNEKLFF	TGCGCCAGCAGCTTTGGGGCGTCTAATGAAAAACTGTTTTTT
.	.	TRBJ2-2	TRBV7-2	CASSPRGAGELFF	TGTGCCAGCAGCCCCCGAGGCGCCGGGGAGCTGTTTTTT
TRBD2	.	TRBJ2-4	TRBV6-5	CASSREGESKNIQYF	TGTGCCAGCAGTCGGGAGGGAGAAAGCAAAAACATTCAGTACTTC
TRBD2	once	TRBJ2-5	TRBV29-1	CSVEGASGYQETQYF	TGCAGCGTTGAAGGGGCTAGCGGGTACCAAGAGACCCAGTACTTC
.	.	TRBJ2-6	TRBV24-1	CATSDRRGNGANVLTF	TGTGCCACCAGTGACCGTAGGGGTAATGGGGCCAACGTCCTGACTTTC
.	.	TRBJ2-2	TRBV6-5	CASSYGGQGELFF	TGTGCCAGCAGTTACGGTGGACAGGGGGAGCTGTTTTTT
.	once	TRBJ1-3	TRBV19	CASSRRGTGNTIYF	TGTGCCAGTAGCAGAAGGGGGACAGGAAACACCATATATTTT
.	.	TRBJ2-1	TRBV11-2	CASSLSQGNEQFF	TGTGCCAGCAGCTTATCTCAGGGCAATGAGCAGTTCTTC
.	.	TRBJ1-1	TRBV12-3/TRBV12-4	CASSLKGTEAFF	TGTGCCAGCAGTTTAAAGGGGACTGAAGCTTTCTTT
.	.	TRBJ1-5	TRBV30	CAWSGGGDQPQHF	TGTGCCTGGAGTGGGGGCGGGGATCAGCCCCAGCATTTT
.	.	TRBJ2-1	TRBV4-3	CASSQTTPGGYNEQFF	TGCGCCAGCAGCCAAACCACCCCCGGGGGCTACAATGAGCAGTTCTTC
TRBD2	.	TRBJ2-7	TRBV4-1	CASSQELAGSYEQYF	TGCGCCAGCAGCCAAGAGCTAGCGGGGTCCTACGAGCAGTACTTC
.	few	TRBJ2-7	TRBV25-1	CASSLRQEDKQYF	TGTGCCAGCAGTTTGCGACAGGAAGACAAGCAGTACTTC
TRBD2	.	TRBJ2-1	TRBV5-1	CASSLVPGRARGSYNEQFF	TGCGCCAGCAGCTTAGTCCCCGGGAGGGCCCGGGGATCCTACAATGAGCAGTTCTTC
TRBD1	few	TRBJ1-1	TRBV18	CASSPYRGWTEAFF	TGTGCCAGCTCACCGTACAGGGGGTGGACTGAAGCTTTCTTT
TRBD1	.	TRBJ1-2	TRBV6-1	CASSDGDRGLFGYTF	TGTGCCAGCAGTGATGGGGACAGGGGGCTATTTGGCTACACCTTC
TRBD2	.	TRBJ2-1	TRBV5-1	CASSLPSGSLGEQFF	TGCGCCAGCAGCCTGCCTAGCGGGAGCTTGGGTGAGCAGTTCTTC
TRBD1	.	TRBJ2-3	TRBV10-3	CAISLRDRKDTQYF	TGTGCCATCAGTCTCCGGGACAGGAAAGATACGCAGTATTTT
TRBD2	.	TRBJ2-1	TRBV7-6	CASSLELAGGLDEQFF	TGTGCCAGCAGCTTAGAACTAGCGGGAGGGCTAGATGAGCAGTTCTTC
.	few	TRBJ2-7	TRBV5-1	CASSPRGYEQYF	TGCGCCAGCAGCCCAAGGGGCTACGAGCAGTACTTC
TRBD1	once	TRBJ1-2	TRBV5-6	CASSFRQGLLRYGYTF	TGTGCCAGCAGCTTCCGACAGGGGCTCCTTCGTTATGGCTACACCTTC
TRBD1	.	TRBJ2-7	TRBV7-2	CASSLVGTATYEQYF	TGTGCCAGCAGCTTAGTAGGGACAGCCACCTACGAGCAGTACTTC
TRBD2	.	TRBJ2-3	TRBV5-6	CASSRLAGRADTQYF	TGTGCCAGCAGCCGACTAGCGGGGCGGGCAGATACGCAGTATTTT
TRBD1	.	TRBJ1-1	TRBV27	CASSLQGVYTEAFF	TGTGCCAGCAGCTTACAGGGGGTCTACACTGAAGCTTTCTTT